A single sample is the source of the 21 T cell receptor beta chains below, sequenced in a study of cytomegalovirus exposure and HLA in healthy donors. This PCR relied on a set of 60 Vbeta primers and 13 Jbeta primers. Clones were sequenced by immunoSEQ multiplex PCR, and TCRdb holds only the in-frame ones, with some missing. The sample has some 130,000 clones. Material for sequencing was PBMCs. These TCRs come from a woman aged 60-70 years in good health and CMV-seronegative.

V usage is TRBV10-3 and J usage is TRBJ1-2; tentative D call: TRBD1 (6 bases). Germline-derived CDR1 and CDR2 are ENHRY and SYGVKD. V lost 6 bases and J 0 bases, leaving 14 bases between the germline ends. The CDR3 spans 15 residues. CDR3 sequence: CAISEDRFANYGYTF. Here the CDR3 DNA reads TGTGCCATCAGCGAAGACAGGTTCGCTAACTATGGCTACACCTTC.

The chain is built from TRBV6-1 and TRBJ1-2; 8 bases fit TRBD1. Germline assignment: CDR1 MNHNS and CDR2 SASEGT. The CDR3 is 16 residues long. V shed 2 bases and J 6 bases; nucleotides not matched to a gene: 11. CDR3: CASSERGETGANGYTF. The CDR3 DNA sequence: TGTGCCAGCAGTGAAAGGGGGGAGACAGGGGCAAATGGCTACACCTTC.

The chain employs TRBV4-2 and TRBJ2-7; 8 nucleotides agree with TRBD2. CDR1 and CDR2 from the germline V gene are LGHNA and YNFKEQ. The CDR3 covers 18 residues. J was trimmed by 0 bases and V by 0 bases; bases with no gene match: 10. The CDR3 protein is CASSQDRSGRFASYEQYF. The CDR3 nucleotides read TGTGCCAGCAGCCAAGATAGAAGCGGGAGATTCGCCTCCTACGAGCAGTACTTC.

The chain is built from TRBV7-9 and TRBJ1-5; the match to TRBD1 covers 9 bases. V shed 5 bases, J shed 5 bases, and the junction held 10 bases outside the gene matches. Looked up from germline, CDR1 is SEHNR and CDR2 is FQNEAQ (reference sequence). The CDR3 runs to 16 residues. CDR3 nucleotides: TGTGCCAGCAGCCAAGATGCGGGACAGGGAGATCAGCCCCAGCATTTT. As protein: CASSQDAGQGDQPQHF.

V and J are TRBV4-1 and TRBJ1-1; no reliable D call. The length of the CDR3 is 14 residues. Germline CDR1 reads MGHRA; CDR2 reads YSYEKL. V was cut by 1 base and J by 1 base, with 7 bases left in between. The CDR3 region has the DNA TGCGCCAGCAGCCAAGTGGCCCAGAACACTGAAGCTTTCTTT. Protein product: CASSQVAQNTEAFF.

The CDR3 sequence is CASSPSLAGNTGELFF. The CDR3 DNA follows: TGTGCCAGCAGCCCCTCGCTAGCGGGGAACACCGGGGAGCTGTTTTTT. The V gene is TRBV4-2, the J gene TRBJ2-2; 8 nucleotides line up with TRBD2. V lost 4 bases to trimming and J lost 1 base; unmatched junction nucleotides: 5. Per the germline V gene, CDR1 is LGHNA and CDR2 is YNFKEQ. This CDR3 has 16 residues.

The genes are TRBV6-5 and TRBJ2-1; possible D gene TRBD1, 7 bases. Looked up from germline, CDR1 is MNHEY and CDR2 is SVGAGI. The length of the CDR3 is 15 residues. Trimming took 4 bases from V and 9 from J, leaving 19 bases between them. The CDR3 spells CASSSLTGRYGEQFF. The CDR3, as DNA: TGTGCCAGCAGTTCCCTGACAGGGAGGTACGGTGAGCAGTTCTTC.

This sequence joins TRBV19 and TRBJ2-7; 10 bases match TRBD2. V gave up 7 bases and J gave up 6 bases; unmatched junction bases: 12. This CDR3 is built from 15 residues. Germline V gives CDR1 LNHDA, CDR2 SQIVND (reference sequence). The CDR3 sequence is CASTSSLAGEVEQYF. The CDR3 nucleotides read TGTGCCAGTACCTCGTCCCTAGCGGGAGAGGTCGAGCAGTACTTC. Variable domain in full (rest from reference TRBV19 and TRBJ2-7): DGGITQSPKYLFRKEGQNVTLSCEQNLNHDAMYWYRQDPGQGLRLIYYSQIVNDFQKGDIAEGYSVSREKKESFPLTVTSAQKNPTAFYLCASTSSLAGEVEQYFGPGTRLTVT.

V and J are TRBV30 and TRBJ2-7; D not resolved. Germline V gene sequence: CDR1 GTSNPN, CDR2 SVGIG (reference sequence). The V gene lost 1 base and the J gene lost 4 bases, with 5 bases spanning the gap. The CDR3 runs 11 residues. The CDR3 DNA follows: TGTGCCTGGAGTGGGCAGTACGAGCAGTACTTC. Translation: CAWSGQYEQYF.

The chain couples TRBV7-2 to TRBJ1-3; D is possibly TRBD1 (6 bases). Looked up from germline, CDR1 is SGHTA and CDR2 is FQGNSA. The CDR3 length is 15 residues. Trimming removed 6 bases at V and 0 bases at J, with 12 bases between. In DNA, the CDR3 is TGTGCCAGCAGACGTCCGGGACACTCTGGAAACACCATATATTTT. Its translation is CASRRPGHSGNTIYF. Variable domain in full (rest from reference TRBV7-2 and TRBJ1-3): GAGVSQSPSNKVTEKGKDVELRCDPISGHTALYWYRQSLGQGLEFLIYFQGNSAPDKSGLPSDRFSAERTGGSVSTLTIQRTQQEDSAVYLCASRRPGHSGNTIYFGEGSWLTVV.

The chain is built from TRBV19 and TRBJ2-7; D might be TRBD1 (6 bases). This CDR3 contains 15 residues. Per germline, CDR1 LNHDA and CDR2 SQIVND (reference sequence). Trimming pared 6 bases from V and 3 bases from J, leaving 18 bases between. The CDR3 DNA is TGTGCCAGTAGCCGACCCCAGGGGAAGAGCTACGAGCAGTACTTC. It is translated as CASSRPQGKSYEQYF. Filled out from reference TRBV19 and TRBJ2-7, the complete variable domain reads DGGITQSPKYLFRKEGQNVTLSCEQNLNHDAMYWYRQDPGQGLRLIYYSQIVNDFQKGDIAEGYSVSREKKESFPLTVTSAQKNPTAFYLCASSRPQGKSYEQYFGPGTRLTVT.

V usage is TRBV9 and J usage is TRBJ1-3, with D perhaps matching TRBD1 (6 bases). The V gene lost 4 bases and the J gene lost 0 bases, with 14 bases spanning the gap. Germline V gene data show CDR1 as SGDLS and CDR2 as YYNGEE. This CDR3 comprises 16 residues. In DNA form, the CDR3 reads TGTGCCAGCAGCTCCGGACAGTCCAACTCTGGAAACACCATATATTTT. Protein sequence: CASSSGQSNSGNTIYF.

CDR3 loop: CASTLPTGAITGELFF. CDR3 bases: TGCGCCAGCACTTTACCGACAGGCGCAATTACCGGGGAGCTGTTTTTT. The chain couples TRBV23-1 to TRBJ2-2, with D possibly TRBD1 on 6 matching bases. TRBV23-1 has ORF status, its function being uncertain. Deletions cut 7 bases from V and 5 bases from J, with 20 bases between. This CDR3 comprises 16 residues.

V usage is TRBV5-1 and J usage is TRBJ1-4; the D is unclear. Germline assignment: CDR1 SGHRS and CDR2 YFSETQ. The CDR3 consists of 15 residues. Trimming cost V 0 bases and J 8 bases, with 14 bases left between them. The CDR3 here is CASSLGRRRNEKLFF. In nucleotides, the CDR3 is TGCGCCAGCAGCTTGGGTCGCAGGAGGAACGAAAAACTGTTTTTT.

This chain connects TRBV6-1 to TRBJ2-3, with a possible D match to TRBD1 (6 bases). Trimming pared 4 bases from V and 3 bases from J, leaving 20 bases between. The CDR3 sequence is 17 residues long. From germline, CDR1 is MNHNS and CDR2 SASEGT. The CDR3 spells CASSVPNPDSWTDTQYF. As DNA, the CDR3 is TGTGCCAGCAGTGTTCCGAACCCGGACAGTTGGACAGATACGCAGTATTTT.

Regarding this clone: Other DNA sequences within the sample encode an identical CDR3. CDR3 residues: CASSSDRGSYEQYF. The CDR3 DNA reads TGTGCCAGCAGCTCCGACAGGGGATCCTACGAGCAGTACTTC. This sequence joins TRBV11-2 and TRBJ2-7; 8 positions agree with TRBD1. Germline assignment: CDR1 SGHAT and CDR2 FQNNGV. Trimming removed 4 bases from V and 1 base from J; junction bases left unmatched: 3. CDR3 length: 14 residues.

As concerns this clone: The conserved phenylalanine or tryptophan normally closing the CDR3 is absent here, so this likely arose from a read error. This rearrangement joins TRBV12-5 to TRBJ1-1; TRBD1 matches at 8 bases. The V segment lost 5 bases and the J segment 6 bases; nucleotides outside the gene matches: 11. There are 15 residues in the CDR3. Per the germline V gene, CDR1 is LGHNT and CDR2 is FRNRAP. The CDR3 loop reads CASGLDRGHGAEAFL. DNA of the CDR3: TGTGCTAGTGGTCTCGACAGGGGCCACGGCGCTGAAGCTTTCCTT.

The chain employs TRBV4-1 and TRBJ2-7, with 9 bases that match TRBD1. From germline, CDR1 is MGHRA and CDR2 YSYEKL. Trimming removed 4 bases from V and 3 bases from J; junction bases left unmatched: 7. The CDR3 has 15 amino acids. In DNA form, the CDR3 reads TGCGCCAGCAGCCCCCGCCGGACAGGGGACTACGAGCAGTACTTC. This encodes CASSPRRTGDYEQYF.

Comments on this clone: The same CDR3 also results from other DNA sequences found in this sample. CDR3 in amino acids: CSVDSPGGITEAFF. CDR3 sequence (DNA): TGCAGCGTTGATTCGCCAGGGGGTATTACCGAAGCTTTCTTT. J is TRBJ1-1 and V is TRBV29-1; 7 nucleotides align to TRBD1. With 3 bases clipped from V and 8 bases from J, the junction kept 12 bases outside the gene matches. This CDR3 has 14 amino acids. Per the germline V gene, CDR1 is SQVTM and CDR2 is ANQGSEA.

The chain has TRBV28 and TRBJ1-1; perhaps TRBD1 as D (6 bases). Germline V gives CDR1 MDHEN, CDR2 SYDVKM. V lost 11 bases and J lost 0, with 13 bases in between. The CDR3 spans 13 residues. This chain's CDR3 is CAGGRAMNTEAFF. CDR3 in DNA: TGTGCCGGGGGCAGGGCGATGAACACTGAAGCTTTCTTT.

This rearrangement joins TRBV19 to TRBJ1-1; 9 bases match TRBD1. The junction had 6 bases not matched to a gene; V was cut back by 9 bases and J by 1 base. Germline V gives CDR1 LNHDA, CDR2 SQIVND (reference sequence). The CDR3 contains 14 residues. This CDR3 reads CASRLTGGNTEAFF. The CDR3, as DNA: TGTGCCAGCCGGTTGACAGGGGGGAACACTGAAGCTTTCTTT.